This note documents a single T cell receptor (beta chain) sequence. This clone's antigen is unknown. The record has no base qualities; no much larger clone is one base away. This sample is part of a study of blood T cell repertoires in COVID-19 (TCRdb year 2020). Some background on the complete study: Collaborator samples came from the United States, Italy and Spain and covered acute and convalescent phases of COVID-19. Samples came from the ongoing ImmuneRACE study (first 160 participants) plus 1,254 subjects from 6 global collaborators. The prospective study material was composed of cDNA or gDNA derived from T cells, B-cell-depleted T cells, or PBMCs. Deeply sampled blood TCRbeta repertoires from subjects exposed to, actively infected with, or recovered from COVID-19 were included in the dataset. Where available, HLA class I and class II types were taken from metadata supplied by the sample provider and were not determined by assay-based typing. The repertoires were released in a freely available public database meant as a resource for research on the immune response to SARS-CoV-2. The sample metadata nearly always contained a de-identified subject ID, COVID-19 status, age in years and sex. Here is what the overall study found, with its caveats: The amount of clinical and demographic metadata varied by source and participant and was provided uncurated.

The immunoSEQ Assay, a bias-controlled multiplex PCR, was used to amplify TCRbeta CDR3 regions from genomic DNA. In the original analysis: The number of nucleated cells in each sample was estimated by amplification of reference gene primers within the assay. To quantify the absolute abundance of each unique TCRbeta CDR3 rearrangement, sequence reads were collapsed and filtered. For each sample, productive Simpson clonality was calculated as the square root of Simpson's diversity index across productive rearrangements. TCRdb re-hosts the immuneACCESS table, in-frame sequences only. Its copies lack some clones; in the studies checked, an unresolved V gene accounts for under half of them, and the cause for the rest is not known. V and J calls plus clone size are reproduced from that table; the DNA served to infer D and trimming. Here the sample has some 350,000 clones; 89% occur a single time. Of the sample, approximately 3% falls within the top ten clones.

At one collaborating source in Seattle, patients were enrolled during active infection and were followed longitudinally through the course of disease. Each collaborating institution followed its own protocols to collect whole blood in K2EDTA tubes. For TCRbeta analysis, collaborators shipped samples in one of three forms: frozen whole blood, isolated PBMCs, or DNA extracted from either of those sample types. Sequencing was performed on peripheral blood. This sequence was found in a young woman with COVID-19, enrolled during active disease.

The sequenced DNA is TGTGCCAGCAGCAAAGCGACGGACAGTCGGTCCTACGAGCAGTACGTC. Translated, this gives CASSKATDSRSYEQYV. The rearrangement combines TRBV21-1 with TRBJ2-7; TRBD1, as called in the table, went unchecked against the DNA. TRBV21-1 is a pseudogene. Including cysteine and valine, the CDR3 has 16 amino acids. Only the CDR3 part of the read is kept: 48 bases, read in frame from the first base.